These 5 T cell receptor beta chains share one sample of origin, sequenced in a study of blood T cell repertoires in COVID-19. TCRdb keeps only in-frame clones here, not all; method: immunoSEQ multiplex PCR. The sample yields about 37,000 clones, about 91% seen once. Sequencing was performed on peripheral blood. Receptor source: a woman in her twenties or thirties in a cohort sampled during active COVID-19.

The rearrangement joins TRBV25-1 to TRBJ2-6, with D perhaps TRBD2 (6 bases). With 4 bases removed from V and 2 bases from J, the gap between germline ends came to 6 bases. The CDR3 extends over 14 amino acids. Germline V CDR1 and CDR2: MGHDK, SYGVNS. The CDR3 loop is CASSGGAGANVLTF. The DNA for the CDR3 is TGTGCCAGCAGTGGGGGGGCTGGGGCCAACGTCCTGACTTTC.

This chain joins TRBV3-1 (or the pseudogene TRBV3-2) and TRBJ1-4; unclear D gene. Germline lookup yields CDR1 LGHDT and CDR2 YNNKEL (reference sequence). CDR3 length equals 14 residues. Trimming stripped 1 base from V and 7 bases from J, with 10 bases between. CDR3 loop: CASSQGHGSEKLFF. The CDR3 nucleotides read TGTGCCAGCAGCCAAGGGCACGGGAGTGAAAAACTGTTTTTT.

The V and J genes are TRBV10-2 and TRBJ2-2, with 7 bases matching TRBD2. The germline gives CDR1 WSHSY, CDR2 SAAADI. The CDR3 consists of 15 residues. V was clipped by 6 bases and J by 6 bases; unmatched bases: 10. The CDR3 bases are TGCGCCAGCAGGTCCTGGCGGGAGATGGCCGGGGAGCTGTTTTTT. This encodes CASRSWREMAGELFF.

The chain uses TRBV7-3 and TRBJ2-1, with a weak D call TRBD1 (7 bases). Germline CDR1 reads SGHTA; CDR2 reads FQGTGA. This CDR3 comprises 14 residues. The V end lost 5 bases, the J end lost 7 bases, and 15 bases lay between the germline ends. CDR3 sequence: CASSRGTATNEQFF. DNA of the CDR3: TGTGCCAGCAGCCGCGGGACAGCGACTAATGAGCAGTTCTTC.

The genes are TRBV19 and TRBJ2-6; D might be TRBD1 (6 bases). V gave up 6 bases and J gave up 4 bases, with 10 bases separating them. Germline lookup yields CDR1 LNHDA and CDR2 SQIVND (reference sequence). This CDR3 comprises 14 residues. The CDR3 reads CASRSGAGANVLTF. The CDR3 DNA reads TGTGCCAGTAGGTCAGGGGCCGGGGCCAACGTCCTGACTTTC.